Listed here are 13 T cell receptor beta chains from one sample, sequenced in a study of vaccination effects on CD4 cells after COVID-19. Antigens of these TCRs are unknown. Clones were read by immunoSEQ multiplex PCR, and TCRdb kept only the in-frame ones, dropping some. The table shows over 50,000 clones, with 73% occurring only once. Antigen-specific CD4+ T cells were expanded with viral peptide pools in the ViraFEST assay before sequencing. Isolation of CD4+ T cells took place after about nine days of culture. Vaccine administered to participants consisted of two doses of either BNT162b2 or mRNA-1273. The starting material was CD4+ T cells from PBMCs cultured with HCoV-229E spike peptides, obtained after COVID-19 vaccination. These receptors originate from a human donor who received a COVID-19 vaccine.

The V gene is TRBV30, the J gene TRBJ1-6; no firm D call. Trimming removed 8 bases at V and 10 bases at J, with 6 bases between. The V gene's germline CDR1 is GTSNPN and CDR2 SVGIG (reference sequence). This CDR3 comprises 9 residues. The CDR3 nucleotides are TGTGCCCCTACGTCACCCCTCCACTTT. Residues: CAPTSPLHF.

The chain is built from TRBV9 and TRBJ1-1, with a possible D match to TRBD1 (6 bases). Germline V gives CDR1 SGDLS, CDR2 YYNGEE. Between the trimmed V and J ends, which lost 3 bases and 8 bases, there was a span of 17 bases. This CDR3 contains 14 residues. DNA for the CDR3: TGTGCCAGCAGCGAACTAACAGGGAACGGGGAAGCTTTCTTT. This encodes CASSELTGNGEAFF.

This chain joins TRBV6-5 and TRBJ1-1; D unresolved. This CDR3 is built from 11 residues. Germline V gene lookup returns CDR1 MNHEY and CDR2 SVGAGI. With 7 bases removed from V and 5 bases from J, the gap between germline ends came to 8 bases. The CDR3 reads CASIRVTEAFF. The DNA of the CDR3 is TGTGCCAGCATTAGGGTGACTGAAGCTTTCTTT.

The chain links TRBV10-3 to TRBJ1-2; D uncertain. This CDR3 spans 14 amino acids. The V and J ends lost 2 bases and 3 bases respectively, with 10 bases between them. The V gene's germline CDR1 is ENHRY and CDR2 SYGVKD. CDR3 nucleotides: TGTGCCATCAGTGAGGACGGTTTCTACTATGGCTACACCTTC. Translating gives CAISEDGFYYGYTF.

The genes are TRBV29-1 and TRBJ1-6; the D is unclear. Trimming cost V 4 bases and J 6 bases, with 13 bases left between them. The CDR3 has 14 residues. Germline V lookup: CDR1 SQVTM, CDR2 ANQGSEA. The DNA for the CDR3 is TGCAGCGTTGCCGAGGGAAATGTTAATTCACCCCTCCACTTT. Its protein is CSVAEGNVNSPLHF.

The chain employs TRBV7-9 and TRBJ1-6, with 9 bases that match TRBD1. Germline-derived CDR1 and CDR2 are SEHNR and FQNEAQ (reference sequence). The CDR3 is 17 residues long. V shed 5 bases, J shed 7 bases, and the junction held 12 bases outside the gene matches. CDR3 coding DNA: TGTGCCAGCAGCAACCAAATCTTACAGGGGGCGAATTCACCCCTCCACTTT. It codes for CASSNQILQGANSPLHF.

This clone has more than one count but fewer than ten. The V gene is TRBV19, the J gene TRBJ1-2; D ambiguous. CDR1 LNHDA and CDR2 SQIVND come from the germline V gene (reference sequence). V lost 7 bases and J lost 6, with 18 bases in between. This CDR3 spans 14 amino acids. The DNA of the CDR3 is TGTGCCAGTAACCAACCCTCCCGGGGTAATGGCTACACCTTC. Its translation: CASNQPSRGNGYTF.

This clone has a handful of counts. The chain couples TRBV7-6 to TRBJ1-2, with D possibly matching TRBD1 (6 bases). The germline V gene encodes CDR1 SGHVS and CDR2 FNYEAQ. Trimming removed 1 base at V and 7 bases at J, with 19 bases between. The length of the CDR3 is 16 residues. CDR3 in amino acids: CASSLGVSGAHSGYTF. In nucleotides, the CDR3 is TGTGCCAGCAGCTTAGGGGTCTCGGGGGCGCATAGTGGCTACACCTTC.

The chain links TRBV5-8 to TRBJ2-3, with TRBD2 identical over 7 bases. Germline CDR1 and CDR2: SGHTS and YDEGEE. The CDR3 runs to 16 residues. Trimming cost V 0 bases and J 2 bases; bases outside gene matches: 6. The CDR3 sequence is CASSLERGVSTDTQYF. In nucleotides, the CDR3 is TGTGCCAGCAGCTTGGAGCGGGGAGTATCCACAGATACGCAGTATTTT.

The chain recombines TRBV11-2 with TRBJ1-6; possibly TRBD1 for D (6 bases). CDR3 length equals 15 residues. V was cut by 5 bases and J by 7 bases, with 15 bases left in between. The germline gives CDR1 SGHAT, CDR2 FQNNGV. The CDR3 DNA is TGTGCCAGCAGCGCCCCATGGGACACGAATTCACCCCTCCACTTT. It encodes CASSAPWDTNSPLHF.

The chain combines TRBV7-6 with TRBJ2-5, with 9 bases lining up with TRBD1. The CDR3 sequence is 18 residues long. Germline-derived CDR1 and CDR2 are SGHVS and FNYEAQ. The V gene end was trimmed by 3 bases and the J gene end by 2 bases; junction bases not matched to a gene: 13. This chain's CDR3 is CASSLARTGANLQETQYF. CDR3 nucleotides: TGTGCCAGCAGCTTGGCCAGGACAGGGGCGAACCTACAAGAGACCCAGTACTTC.

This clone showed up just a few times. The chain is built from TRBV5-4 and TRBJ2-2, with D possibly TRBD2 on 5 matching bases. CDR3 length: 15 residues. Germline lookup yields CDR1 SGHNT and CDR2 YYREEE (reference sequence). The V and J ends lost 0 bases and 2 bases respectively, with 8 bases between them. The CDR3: CASSLAGRNTGELFF. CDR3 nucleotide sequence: TGTGCCAGCAGCTTGGCTGGGAGAAACACCGGGGAGCTGTTTTTT.

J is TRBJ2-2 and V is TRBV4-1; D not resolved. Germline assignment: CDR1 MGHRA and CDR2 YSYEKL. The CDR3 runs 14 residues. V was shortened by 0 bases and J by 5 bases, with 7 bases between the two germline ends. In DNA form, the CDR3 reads TGCGCCAGCAGCCAAGATCGGCGGACCGGGGAGCTGTTTTTT. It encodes CASSQDRRTGELFF.